A selection of T cell receptor beta chains follows, all from one sample in a study of beta chain features in type 1 diabetes. Data came from immunoSEQ multiplex PCR; TCRdb stores just in-frame clones and leaves some out. The sample shows 160,000 or so clones, about 9% of them seen only once. The sequenced material came from central memory CD4+ T cells from blood. The receptors were sampled from a woman aged 18-29 years with type 1 diabetes. CDR3s include the opening cysteine and the closing phenylalanine or tryptophan. The D gene is left open where the match is weak. The size entry is marked missing in some rows and otherwise reads once, few, many or a size class.

J gene | D gene | clone size | V gene | CDR3 protein | CDR3 DNA
TRBJ2-7 | . | few | TRBV28 | CASSSVTYEQYF | TGTGCCAGCAGTTCAGTAACCTACGAGCAGTACTTC
TRBJ2-5 | TRBD2 | . | TRBV7-6 | CASSLAEPGLAYETQYF | TGTGCCAGCAGCTTAGCGGAACCGGGACTAGCATATGAGACCCAGTACTTC
TRBJ1-2 | . | few | TRBV7-2 | CASREGTGGGYTF | TGTGCCAGCAGGGAGGGGACTGGGGGTGGCTACACCTTC
TRBJ1-2 | . | few | TRBV10-2 | CASKSTAIGGYTF | TGCGCCAGCAAATCGACAGCCATCGGTGGCTACACCTTC
TRBJ1-6 | . | . | TRBV13 | CASSLALSPLHF | TGTGCCAGCAGCTTAGCCCTTTCACCCCTCCACTTT
TRBJ2-7 | . | many | TRBV20-1 | CSALDGVLYF | TGCAGTGCCCTGGACGGGGTTCTGTACTTC
TRBJ2-1 | . | few | TRBV4-3 | CASSRGGQVYNEQFF | TGCGCCAGCAGCCGCGGGGGACAAGTCTACAATGAGCAGTTCTTC
TRBJ1-6 | . | . | TRBV7-6 | CASSLSGVSNSPLHF | TGTGCCAGCAGCCTCTCGGGGGTCTCCAATTCACCCCTCCACTTT
TRBJ2-5 | TRBD2 | . | TRBV7-2 | CASSPPGLAGQETQYF | TGTGCCAGCAGCCCCCCAGGACTAGCGGGACAAGAGACCCAGTACTTC
TRBJ1-5 | . | few | TRBV19 | CASTETGGRSNQPQHF | TGTGCCAGTACCGAGACGGGGGGGCGCAGTAATCAGCCCCAGCATTTT
TRBJ1-4 | . | . | TRBV11-2 | CASSPAGEKLFF | TGTGCCAGCAGCCCAGCGGGAGAAAAACTGTTTTTT
TRBJ1-2 | . | once | TRBV10-3 | CAISFYSGTSGYTF | TGTGCCATCAGTTTTTACTCCGGGACAAGTGGCTACACCTTC
TRBJ2-3 | . | . | TRBV7-2 | CASSLGRYTQYF | TGTGCCAGCAGCCTGGGCCGATATACGCAGTATTTT
TRBJ2-3 | TRBD2 | few | TRBV11-3 | CASSQGLAGPDTQYF | TGTGCCAGCAGCCAAGGACTAGCGGGACCAGATACGCAGTATTTT
TRBJ2-7 | TRBD2 | few | TRBV7-2 | CASSLVVASGNYEQYF | TGTGCCAGCAGCTTAGTTGTAGCGAGCGGGAACTACGAGCAGTACTTC
TRBJ1-3 | . | . | TRBV20-1 | CSADRSDTIYF | TGCAGTGCAGACAGATCGGACACCATATATTTT
TRBJ2-7 | TRBD1 | few | TRBV5-4 | CASSLGGTAYEQYF | TGTGCCAGCAGCTTGGGGGGGACAGCCTACGAGCAGTACTTC
TRBJ1-2 | . | . | TRBV28 | CASDGVRYGYTF | TGTGCCAGCGACGGAGTACGGTATGGCTACACCTTC
TRBJ1-2 | TRBD1 | few | TRBV7-2 | CASSPTGTADYGYTF | TGTGCCAGCAGCCCTACCGGGACAGCTGACTATGGCTACACCTTC
TRBJ2-7 | TRBD1 | few | TRBV6-1 | CASRAGGQGKNEQYF | TGTGCCAGCAGAGCGGGCGGACAGGGGAAAAACGAGCAGTACTTC
TRBJ1-6 | . | few | TRBV4-1 | CASSQDNRFYNSPLHF | TGCGCCAGCAGCCAAGATAACAGGTTTTATAATTCACCCCTCCACTTT
TRBJ2-1 | TRBD2 | few | TRBV4-3 | CASSQESGGGNEQFF | TGCGCCAGCAGCCAAGAGAGCGGGGGGGGAAATGAGCAGTTCTTC
TRBJ2-1 | TRBD2 | . | TRBV27 | CASSLRAGVNNEQFF | TGTGCCAGCAGTTTACGAGCGGGGGTAAACAATGAGCAGTTCTTC
TRBJ1-4 | . | few | TRBV7-8 | CASSLRQENEKLFF | TGTGCCAGCAGCCTAAGACAGGAGAATGAAAAACTGTTTTTT
TRBJ1-5 | TRBD1 | few | TRBV27 | CASSLTGPSNQPQHF | TGTGCCAGCAGTTTGACAGGGCCCAGCAATCAGCCCCAGCATTTT
TRBJ2-5 | . | . | TRBV4-3 | CASSQEARGETQYF | TGCGCCAGCAGCCAAGAGGCTAGGGGGGAGACCCAGTACTTC
TRBJ2-3 | . | few | TRBV30 | CAWGLGSFTDTQYF | TGTGCCTGGGGGCTGGGGAGTTTTACAGATACGCAGTATTTT
TRBJ2-7 | TRBD1 | . | TRBV18 | CASSPATGLYEQYF | TGTGCCAGCTCACCAGCGACAGGGCTCTACGAGCAGTACTTC
TRBJ2-3 | . | few | TRBV5-1 | CASSLGGAGTDTQYF | TGCGCCAGCAGCTTGGGCGGGGCTGGCACAGATACGCAGTATTTT
TRBJ2-7 | . | . | TRBV18 | CASSPRSNNPSGAGEQYF | TGTGCCAGCTCACCCCGAAGCAACAATCCGTCAGGGGCGGGCGAGCAGTACTTC
TRBJ2-7 | TRBD2 | few | TRBV18 | CASSPGGLAGDEQYF | TGTGCCAGCTCACCAGGTGGACTAGCGGGAGACGAGCAGTACTTC
TRBJ2-5 | . | few | TRBV5-1 | CASSSNQETQYF | TGCGCCAGCAGCTCGAACCAGGAGACCCAGTACTTC
TRBJ2-1 | TRBD2 | many | TRBV28 | CASSFGLAGQFF | TGTGCCAGCAGTTTCGGGCTAGCGGGACAGTTCTTC
TRBJ1-2 | TRBD1 | few | TRBV2 | CASLQETGQGGYTF | TGTGCCAGCCTACAGGAGACAGGGCAAGGAGGCTACACCTTC
TRBJ1-2 | TRBD1 | . | TRBV7-2 | CASSPYEQGDGYTF | TGTGCCAGCAGCCCCTATGAGCAGGGGGATGGCTACACCTTC
TRBJ1-6 | TRBD1 | . | TRBV2 | CATGTVDNSPLHF | TGTGCCACAGGGACAGTAGATAATTCGCCCCTCCACTTT
TRBJ2-1 | TRBD2 | few | TRBV11-2 | CASSLEGAGGPFEQFF | TGTGCCAGCAGCTTAGAGGGGGCGGGAGGGCCTTTTGAGCAGTTCTTC
TRBJ1-2 | . | many | TRBV18 | CASSPYRPSYGYTF | TGTGCCAGCTCACCATACAGACCGAGCTATGGCTACACCTTC
TRBJ2-5 | TRBD1 | few | TRBV9 | CASSVEGAFKETQYF | TGTGCCAGCAGCGTAGAGGGGGCCTTCAAAGAGACCCAGTACTTC
TRBJ2-7 | . | many | TRBV29-1 | CSVLLDGAYEQYF | TGCAGCGTCCTCCTCGACGGAGCCTACGAGCAGTACTTC
TRBJ2-5 | TRBD2 | many | TRBV30 | CAWSGLAEETQYF | TGTGCCTGGTCGGGACTAGCGGAAGAGACCCAGTACTTC
TRBJ2-7 | TRBD2 | once | TRBV28 | CASGLRISGIDEQYF | TGTGCCAGCGGGCTAAGGATTAGCGGGATCGACGAGCAGTACTTC
TRBJ2-7 | TRBD1 | few | TRBV6-5 | CASRTTGTGAYEQYF | TGTGCCAGCAGGACGACCGGGACAGGGGCCTACGAGCAGTACTTC
TRBJ2-5 | TRBD1 | few | TRBV25-1 | CASSEWGRGTETQYF | TGTGCCAGCAGTGAATGGGGCAGGGGGACGGAGACCCAGTACTTC
TRBJ1-2 | TRBD1 | few | TRBV4-3 | CASSHGDRLNYGYTF | TGCGCCAGCAGCCACGGGGACAGGTTGAACTATGGCTACACCTTC
TRBJ1-2 | . | once | TRBV19 | CASSGRTVGYGYTF | TGTGCCAGTAGTGGACGGACAGTTGGCTATGGCTACACCTTC
TRBJ1-5 | TRBD1 | . | TRBV30 | CAWSRGTGGSNQPQHF | TGTGCCTGGAGTAGAGGGACAGGGGGTTCCAATCAGCCCCAGCATTTT
TRBJ1-4 | . | few | TRBV28 | CASSLGSRKLFF | TGTGCCAGCAGTTTGGGCAGCCGCAAACTGTTTTTT
TRBJ1-2 | TRBD1 | . | TRBV2 | CASSEVGQGAGGYTF | TGTGCCAGCAGTGAAGTCGGACAGGGGGCAGGTGGCTACACCTTC
TRBJ2-3 | TRBD2 | few | TRBV6-6 | CASSLGLAGDTQYF | TGTGCCAGCAGTTTAGGGCTAGCGGGGGATACGCAGTATTTT
TRBJ2-3 | . | . | TRBV5-6 | CASSLTRDSTDTQYF | TGTGCCAGCAGCTTGACTCGGGATAGCACAGATACGCAGTATTTT
TRBJ1-1 | TRBD1 | few | TRBV19 | CASTLQGAATEAFF | TGTGCCAGTACCCTTCAGGGGGCGGCCACTGAAGCTTTCTTT
TRBJ1-1 | TRBD1 | few | TRBV7-9 | CASSRDRGMNTEAFF | TGTGCCAGCAGCCGGGACAGGGGCATGAACACTGAAGCTTTCTTT
TRBJ1-1 | . | few | TRBV7-2 | CASSGRAGPNTEAFF | TGTGCCAGCAGCGGTAGGGCGGGGCCGAACACTGAAGCTTTCTTT